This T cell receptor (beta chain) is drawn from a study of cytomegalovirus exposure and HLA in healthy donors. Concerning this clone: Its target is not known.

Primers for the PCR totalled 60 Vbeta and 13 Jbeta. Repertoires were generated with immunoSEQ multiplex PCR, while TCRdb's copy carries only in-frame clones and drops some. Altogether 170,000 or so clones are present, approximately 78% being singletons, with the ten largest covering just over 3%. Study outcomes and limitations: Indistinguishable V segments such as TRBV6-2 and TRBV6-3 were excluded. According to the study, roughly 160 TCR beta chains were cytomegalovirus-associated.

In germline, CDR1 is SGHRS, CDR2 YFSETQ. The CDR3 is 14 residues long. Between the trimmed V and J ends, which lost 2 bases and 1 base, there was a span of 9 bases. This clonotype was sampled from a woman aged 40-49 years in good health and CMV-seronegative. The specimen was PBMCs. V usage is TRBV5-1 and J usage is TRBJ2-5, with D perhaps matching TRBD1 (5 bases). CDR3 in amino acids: CASSFGQAQETQYF. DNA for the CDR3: TGCGCCAGCAGCTTTGGACAAGCCCAAGAGACCCAGTACTTC. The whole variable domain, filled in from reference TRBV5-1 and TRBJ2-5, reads KAGVTQTPRYLIKTRGQQVTLSCSPISGHRSVSWYQQTPGQGLQFLFEYFSETQRNKGNFPGRFSGRQFSNSRSEMNVSTLELGDSALYLCASSFGQAQETQYFGPGTRLLVL.